The rows below give T cell receptor beta chains drawn from one sample of a study of blood T cells in healthy people across ages. TCRdb reprocessed the 5' RACE reads with MiXCR, giving one entry per CDR3 protein. The data contain roughly 700,000 distinct CDR3 sequences, about 25% of them singletons. The sample was also reused in another study, on T cells of mothers and their children.

The specimen was blood. The receptor set was obtained from a boy younger than 18 in good health. The CDR3 runs from the conserved cysteine through the conserved F or W. The D gene is left open where the match is weak. Rows give clone size only sometimes, using once, few, many, or a class for an expanded clone.

J gene	D gene	V gene	clone size	CDR3 DNA	CDR3 protein
TRBJ2-1	NA	TRBV6-5	few	TGTGCCAGCAGCGCCGGGTTGAGGGGGGAGCAGTTCTTC	CASSAGLRGEQFF
TRBJ2-7	NA	TRBV11-2	few	TGTGCCAGCAGTACAGCCGGGAGTCCCTACGAGCAGTACTTC	CASSTAGSPYEQYF
TRBJ2-1	NA	TRBV24-1	few	TGTGCCACCAGTGATCTCGACACCGAGCAGTTCTTC	CATSDLDTEQFF
TRBJ1-3	NA	TRBV2	NA	TGTGCCAGCAACCTGGAGCGCTCTGGAAACACCATATATTTT	CASNLERSGNTIYF
TRBJ2-1	TRBD1	TRBV6-2/TRBV6-3	few	TGTGCCAGCATTAACCGGGACAGGGCGCACAATGAGCAGTTCTTC	CASINRDRAHNEQFF
TRBJ2-5	NA	TRBV6-2/TRBV6-3	few	TGTGCCAGCAGTTACTCTCTAGGGGAACTCCAAGAGACCCAGTACTTC	CASSYSLGELQETQYF
TRBJ2-1	TRBD2	TRBV5-1	NA	TGCGCCAGCAGCTGGACTAGCGGGGGTCCTAGGTCCTACAATGAGCAGTTCTTC	CASSWTSGGPRSYNEQFF
TRBJ2-5	NA	TRBV11-2	few	TGTGCCAGCAGCTCCGGGACCAGCTACCCTGAAGAGACCCAGTACTTC	CASSSGTSYPEETQYF
TRBJ2-5	NA	TRBV21-1	NA	TGTACGGGTCGCCCGGAGACCCAGTACTTC	CTGRPETQYF
TRBJ2-3	NA	TRBV20-1	NA	TGCAGTGCTAAGATCAGCAAAGATACGCAGTATTTT	CSAKISKDTQYF
TRBJ2-5	NA	TRBV7-9	few	TGTGCCAGCAGCTCGGTGCCCGAAGAGACCCAGTACTTC	CASSSVPEETQYF
TRBJ2-2	NA	TRBV24-1	few	TGTGCCACCAGTGCAATCCCCGGGGAGCTGTTTTTT	CATSAIPGELFF
TRBJ1-6	NA	TRBV12-3/TRBV12-4	few	TGTGCCAGCAGTTTAAGGGAGAGCAATAATTCACCCCTCCACTTT	CASSLRESNNSPLHF
TRBJ2-5	NA	TRBV4-1	NA	TGCGCCAGCAGCCAGGGAGCGCTAAGAGAGGGAGAGACCCAGTACTTC	CASSQGALREGETQYF
TRBJ2-4	NA	TRBV6-6	NA	TGTGCCAGCAGTGCCGGGGGGCAGGGCATTCAGTACTTC	CASSAGGQGIQYF
TRBJ2-1	TRBD1	TRBV29-1	NA	TGCAGCGTTGATGACAGGGATCGGGAAGGGAATGAGCAGTTCTTC	CSVDDRDREGNEQFF
TRBJ2-7	TRBD1	TRBV19	few	TGTGCCAGTAGTATAGAGCGGACAGGCCGACCCTACGAGCAGTACTTC	CASSIERTGRPYEQYF
TRBJ1-2	TRBD1	TRBV6-6	NA	TGCGCCAGCAGTTACTCGAACGGACAGGGGTATGGCTACACCTTC	CASSYSNGQGYGYTF
TRBJ1-6	TRBD1	TRBV4-3	few	TGCGCCAGCAGCAAACGGACAGGGGATTCACCCCTCCACTTT	CASSKRTGDSPLHF
TRBJ1-2	NA	TRBV7-8	NA	TGTGCCAGCAGCTCAGGATTGGGGGGGGCAGTTGGCTACACCTTC	CASSSGLGGAVGYTF
TRBJ2-3	TRBD2	TRBV2	few	TGTGCCAGCCCACCGGGACTAGTAACCACAGATACGCAGTATTTT	CASPPGLVTTDTQYF
TRBJ1-2	NA	TRBV18	many	TGTGCCAGCTCACCAGGGGGCAACTATGGCTACACCTTC	CASSPGGNYGYTF
TRBJ2-1	TRBD2	TRBV27	NA	TGTGCCAGCAGTCCGGGACTAGCGGGGGTAAATGAGCAGTTCTTC	CASSPGLAGVNEQFF
TRBJ2-1	NA	TRBV7-3	NA	TGTGCCAGCAGCACAAAGGTCGGGGTCAACAATGAGCAGTTCTTC	CASSTKVGVNNEQFF
TRBJ1-1	TRBD1	TRBV10-2	NA	TGCGCCAGCATGGGACAGAATCACGGGGAGAACACTGAAGCTTTCTTT	CASMGQNHGENTEAFF
TRBJ2-1	TRBD1	TRBV7-2	NA	TGTGCCAGCAGCTCCTTAGACAGGGGGCGGTACAATGAGCAGTTCTTC	CASSSLDRGRYNEQFF
TRBJ2-5	NA	TRBV20-1	few	TGCAGTGCTCAGGAGGGGACGTTCCAAGAGACCCAGTACTTC	CSAQEGTFQETQYF
TRBJ2-7	NA	TRBV20-1	NA	TGCAGTGCTAGAGAAGGCCTTTACGAGCAGTACTTC	CSAREGLYEQYF
TRBJ2-5	TRBD1	TRBV4-1	once	TGCGCCAGCAGCCAAGAGACAGGGGTGCTCGTGGAGACCCAGTACTTC	CASSQETGVLVETQYF
TRBJ2-5	NA	TRBV3-1	NA	TGTGCCAGCAGCCCAGGTGAAGGATGGGCCCAGTACTTC	CASSPGEGWAQYF
TRBJ2-7	NA	TRBV6-1	NA	TGTGCCAGCAGTAACAGGAGGGGGTCCTACGAGCAGTACTTC	CASSNRRGSYEQYF
TRBJ1-1	NA	TRBV24-1	once	TGTGCCACCAGTGAGGGGGATTTGGGGAACACTGAAGCTTTCTTT	CATSEGDLGNTEAFF
TRBJ1-4	NA	TRBV6-5	NA	TGTGCCAGCAGACCCGAGGGGGGGGCGTTTGAAAAACTGTTTTTT	CASRPEGGAFEKLFF
TRBJ2-4	TRBD2	TRBV28	many	TGTGCCAGCGGCCTAGCGGGAAGGGGTAACATTCAGTACTTC	CASGLAGRGNIQYF
TRBJ1-4	NA	TRBV29-1	NA	TGCGCATCCGCATGGGGCACTAATGAAAAACTGTTTTTT	CASAWGTNEKLFF
TRBJ1-4	NA	TRBV28	once	TGTGCCAGCAGTCCCCCGGACCGCACAACTAATGAAAAACTGTTTTTT	CASSPPDRTTNEKLFF
TRBJ2-5	NA	TRBV25-1	NA	TGTGCCAGCAGTGAATTGGGGCTAGAAGAGACCCAGTACTTC	CASSELGLEETQYF
TRBJ2-5	TRBD1	TRBV2	NA	TGTGCCAGCAGGCTCCGGACAGGGGGAAGGTCGGAGACCCAGTACTTC	CASRLRTGGRSETQYF
TRBJ2-5	NA	TRBV7-2	few	TGTGCCAGCAGCCCGGAAGCGGGGACCCAGTACTTC	CASSPEAGTQYF
TRBJ2-1	NA	TRBV7-2	NA	TGTGCCAGCAGCTTAGAAGCAACCGAGCAGTTCTTC	CASSLEATEQFF